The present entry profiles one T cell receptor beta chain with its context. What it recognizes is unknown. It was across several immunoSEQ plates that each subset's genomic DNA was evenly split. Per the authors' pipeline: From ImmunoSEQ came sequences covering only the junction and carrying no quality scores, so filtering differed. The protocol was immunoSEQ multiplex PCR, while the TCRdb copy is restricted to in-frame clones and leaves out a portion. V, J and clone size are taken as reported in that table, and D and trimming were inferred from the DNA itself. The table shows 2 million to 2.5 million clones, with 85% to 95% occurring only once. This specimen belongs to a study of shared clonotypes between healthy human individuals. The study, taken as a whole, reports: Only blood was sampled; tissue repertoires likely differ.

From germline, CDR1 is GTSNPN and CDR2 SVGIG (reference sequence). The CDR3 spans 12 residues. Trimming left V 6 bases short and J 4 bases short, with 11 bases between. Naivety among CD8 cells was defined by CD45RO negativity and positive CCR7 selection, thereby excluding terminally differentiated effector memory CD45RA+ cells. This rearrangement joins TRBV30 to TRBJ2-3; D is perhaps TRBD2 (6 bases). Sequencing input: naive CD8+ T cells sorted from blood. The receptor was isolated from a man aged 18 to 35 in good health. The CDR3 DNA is TGTGCCTGCCGCGGGACGGCAGATACGCAGTATTTT. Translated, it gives CACRGTADTQYF.